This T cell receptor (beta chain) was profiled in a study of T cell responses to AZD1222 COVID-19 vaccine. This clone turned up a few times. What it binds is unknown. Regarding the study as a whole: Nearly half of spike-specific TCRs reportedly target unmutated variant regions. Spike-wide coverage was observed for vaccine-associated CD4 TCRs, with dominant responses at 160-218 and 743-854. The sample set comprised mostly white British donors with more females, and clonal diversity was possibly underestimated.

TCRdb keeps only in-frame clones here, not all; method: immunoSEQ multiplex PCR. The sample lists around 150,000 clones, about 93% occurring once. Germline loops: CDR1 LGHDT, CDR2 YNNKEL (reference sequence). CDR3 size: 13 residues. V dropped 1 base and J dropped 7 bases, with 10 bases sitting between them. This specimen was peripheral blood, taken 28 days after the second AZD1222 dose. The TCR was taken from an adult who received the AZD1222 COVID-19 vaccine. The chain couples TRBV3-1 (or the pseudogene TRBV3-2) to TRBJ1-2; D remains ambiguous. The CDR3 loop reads CASSQGQVLGYTF. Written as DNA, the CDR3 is TGTGCCAGCAGCCAAGGCCAGGTTCTTGGCTACACCTTC.